Included here is one T cell receptor beta chain sequence, with context. The data were taken from a study of blood T cell repertoires in COVID-19. In the study overall: Specimens from acute and convalescent COVID-19 originated in the United States, Italy and Spain. The analysed material was cDNA or gDNA that came from T cells, B-cell-depleted T cells, or PBMCs.

As originally analysed: Scientists estimated how many nucleated cells there were by amplifying reference gene primers. Measured with immunoSEQ multiplex PCR; TCRdb has only the in-frame clones, and not every one. V, J and clone size reflect that table, while D and trimming were determined from the DNA. The repertoire consists of about 190,000 clones, with around 80% occurring once and the leading ten covering 2.8%. The trim removed 4 bases at V and 1 base at J, leaving 7 bases unmatched. The CDR3 loop spans 16 amino acids. The germline CDR1 and CDR2 sequences are LGHDT and YNNKEL (reference sequence).

The receptor was derived from a woman aged 80 or older with active or convalescent COVID-19. V gene TRBV3-1 (or the pseudogene TRBV3-2) combines with J gene TRBJ1-1; 9 bases line up with TRBD1. Sequencing was done on a sample of peripheral blood. The CDR3 coding sequence is TGTGCCAGCAGCCCCCGGGACAGGGTGCGGAACACTGAAGCTTTCTTT. Amino acids: CASSPRDRVRNTEAFF.